The 27 T cell receptor beta chains in this list originate from one sample, sequenced in a study of blood T cell repertoires in COVID-19 (dated by TCRdb to 2019 to 2021). Library creation used the immunoSEQ multiplex PCR assay. Here the immuneACCESS table is served through TCRdb, limited to in-frame sequences with V and J called. Missing clones are a known gap in these copies; in checked studies unresolved V genes cover under half, and the rest lacks a known reason. The sample table contains approximately 230,000 clones; only one count was recorded for roughly 87% of them. The top ten constitute under 4% of the sample. The sequencing input was peripheral blood. The receptors were gathered from a man younger than 35 with active or convalescent COVID-19.

V is TRBV19 and J is TRBJ2-1, with D possibly TRBD2 on 5 matching bases. Germline V gene sequence: CDR1 LNHDA, CDR2 SQIVND (reference sequence). Trimming stripped 3 bases from V and 0 bases from J, with 9 bases between. This CDR3 has 15 residues. DNA for the CDR3: TGTGCCAGTAGTATTGCGGGTATCTCCTACAATGAGCAGTTCTTC. As protein: CASSIAGISYNEQFF.

The gene calls are TRBV7-3 and TRBJ1-1, with D hard to call. The CDR3 is 14 amino acids. Trimming pared 3 bases from V and 4 bases from J, leaving 12 bases between. Germline values: CDR1 SGHTA, CDR2 FQGTGA. In DNA, the CDR3 is TGTGCCAGCAGCTTTCAAGGAGGTGGCACTGAAGCTTTCTTT. Translation: CASSFQGGGTEAFF. Full variable domain (rest looked up from reference TRBV7-3 and TRBJ1-1): GAGVSQTPSNKVTEKGKYVELRCDPISGHTALYWYRQSLGQGPEFLIYFQGTGAADDSGLPNDRFFAVRPEGSVSTLKIQRTERGDSAVYLCASSFQGGGTEAFFGQGTRLTVV.

This chain connects TRBV5-1 to TRBJ2-5; 8 bases are shared with TRBD2. CDR3 size: 16 residues. V lost 2 bases to trimming and J lost 2 bases; unmatched junction nucleotides: 8. CDR1 and CDR2 (germline): SGHRS, YFSETQ. CDR3 DNA sequence: TGCGCCAGCAGCTTTGTTATTAGCGGGACACAAGAGACCCAGTACTTC. It translates to CASSFVISGTQETQYF.

The chain is built from TRBV5-1 and TRBJ2-1; TRBD2 matches 16 bases. The J segment lost 7 bases and the V segment lost 2 bases, leaving 9 bases of the junction unmatched. From germline, CDR1 is SGHRS and CDR2 YFSETQ. The CDR3 is 18 amino acids. The CDR3 here is CASSLGTSGRALENEQFF. The CDR3 DNA reads as TGCGCCAGCAGCTTAGGGACTAGCGGGAGGGCCTTGGAAAATGAGCAGTTCTTC.

J is TRBJ1-6 and V is TRBV7-9; 9 positions match TRBD1. Trimming took 1 base from V and 8 from J; bases not matched to a gene: 3. Germline assignment: CDR1 SEHNR and CDR2 FQNEAQ (reference sequence). The CDR3 is 15 amino acids. Here the CDR3 DNA reads TGTGCCAGCAGCTTAGTTAGGACAGGGGATTCACCCCTCCACTTT. Residues: CASSLVRTGDSPLHF.

The chain couples TRBV20-1 to TRBJ2-5; D might be TRBD2 (6 bases). V was pared by 4 bases and J by 4 bases, with 7 bases between. There are 11 residues in the CDR3. From germline, CDR1 is DFQATT and CDR2 SNEGSKA (reference sequence). CDR3: CSAMGGETQYF. CDR3 bases: TGCAGTGCTATGGGGGGAGAGACCCAGTACTTC.

V gene TRBV6-2 or TRBV6-3 combines with J gene TRBJ1-1; D gene unclear. This CDR3 is 13 amino acids long. V dropped 5 bases and J dropped 0 bases, with 7 bases sitting between them. From germline, CDR1 is MNHEY and CDR2 SVGEGT. The CDR3 DNA follows: TGTGCCAGCAGTACAGAGATGAACACTGAAGCTTTCTTT. Protein sequence: CASSTEMNTEAFF.

The chain links TRBV29-1 to TRBJ2-5; TRBD2 matches 10 bases. The germline V gene has CDR1 SQVTM and CDR2 ANQGSEA. The CDR3 runs 13 residues. The trim removed 5 bases at V and 5 bases at J, leaving 5 bases unmatched. This CDR3 reads CSVCPSGSETQYF. The CDR3 DNA is TGCAGCGTTTGTCCTAGCGGGAGTGAGACCCAGTACTTC.

This chain links TRBV9 with TRBJ2-7; possibly TRBD1 for D (5 bases). The ends were cut back, 1 base at V and 6 bases at J, with 23 bases in the middle. CDR3 size: 17 residues. CDR1 is SGDLS, CDR2 YYNGEE, per germline. CDR3 protein: CASSVSHRLKGMGEQYF. The CDR3 nucleotides read TGTGCCAGCAGCGTAAGCCACAGGTTAAAAGGGATGGGCGAGCAGTACTTC. The full variable domain, with the rest looked up from reference TRBV9 and TRBJ2-7, is DSGVTQTPKHLITATGQRVTLRCSPRSGDLSVYWYQQSLDQGLQFLIQYYNGEERAKGNILERFSAQQFPDLHSELNLSSLELGDSALYFCASSVSHRLKGMGEQYFGPGTRLTVT.

J is TRBJ1-5 and V is TRBV7-3, with a weak D call TRBD1 (6 bases). Germline-derived CDR1 and CDR2 are SGHTA and FQGTGA. The V gene lost 5 bases and the J gene lost 4 bases, with 15 bases spanning the gap. CDR3 length equals 15 residues. In nucleotides, the CDR3 is TGTGCCAGCAGCGAACAGACAGGACCTAATCAGCCCCAGCATTTT. Its protein is CASSEQTGPNQPQHF.

The V and J genes are TRBV29-1 and TRBJ2-1; 13 positions agree with TRBD2. J lost 8 bases, V lost 6 bases, and 4 bases had no gene match. Germline V lookup: CDR1 SQVTM, CDR2 ANQGSEA. The CDR3 sequence is 13 residues long. CDR3 nucleotide sequence: TGCAGCGTCCGGACTAGCGGGAGATATGAGCAGTTCTTC. As protein: CSVRTSGRYEQFF.

The rearrangement uses TRBV19 and TRBJ2-1, with 12 bases aligning to TRBD2. The CDR3 runs 14 residues. Germline lookup yields CDR1 LNHDA and CDR2 SQIVND (reference sequence). Trimming at V came to 3 bases and at J to 12 bases, leaving 6 bases not matched to a gene. The CDR3 is CASSMSSGRAAQFF. Written as DNA, the CDR3 is TGTGCCAGTAGTATGTCTAGCGGGAGGGCCGCGCAGTTCTTC. The complete variable domain, with remaining parts taken from reference TRBV19 and TRBJ2-1, reads DGGITQSPKYLFRKEGQNVTLSCEQNLNHDAMYWYRQDPGQGLRLIYYSQIVNDFQKGDIAEGYSVSREKKESFPLTVTSAQKNPTAFYLCASSMSSGRAAQFFGPGTRLTVL.

The V call is TRBV5-6, the J call TRBJ1-5; 7 bases match TRBD1. There are 16 residues in the CDR3. After removal of 4 bases from V and 1 base from J, the junction contained 8 bases not matched to a gene. Germline CDR1 is SGHDT and CDR2 is YYEEEE. The DNA for the CDR3 is TGTGCCAGCAGCCAACGCAGGACAGGCAGCAATCAGCCCCAGCATTTT. Protein product: CASSQRRTGSNQPQHF. Drawing the rest from reference TRBV5-6 and TRBJ1-5, the complete variable domain is DAGVTQSPTHLIKTRGQQVTLRCSPKSGHDTVSWYQQALGQGPQFIFQYYEEEERQRGNFPDRFSGHQFPNYSSELNVNALLLGDSALYLCASSQRRTGSNQPQHFGDGTRLSIL.

This clone was picked up a small number of times. CDR3 sequence (DNA): TGTGCCAGCAGCCCGGTGATCACCAATTCACCCCTCCACTTT. This codes for CASSPVITNSPLHF. This chain connects TRBV7-2 to TRBJ1-6, with no clear D. CDR1 SGHTA and CDR2 FQGNSA come from the germline V gene. Trimming cost V 5 bases and J 7 bases, with 12 bases left between them. The CDR3 consists of 14 residues. Supplemented by reference TRBV7-2 and TRBJ1-6, the full variable domain reads GAGVSQSPSNKVTEKGKDVELRCDPISGHTALYWYRQSLGQGLEFLIYFQGNSAPDKSGLPSDRFSAERTGGSVSTLTIQRTQQEDSAVYLCASSPVITNSPLHFGNGTRLTVT.

This clone was detected a few times. V is TRBV19 and J is TRBJ1-5; the match to TRBD1 covers 8 bases. CDR1 LNHDA and CDR2 SQIVND come from the germline V gene (reference sequence). V was clipped by 5 bases and J by 2 bases; unmatched bases: 2. The CDR3 spans 14 residues. The chain's CDR3 is CASSVQGGNQPQHF. In DNA, the CDR3 is TGTGCCAGTAGTGTACAGGGGGGCAATCAGCCCCAGCATTTT.

V is TRBV13 and J is TRBJ2-5, with 12 bases identical to TRBD2. The CDR3 sequence is 18 residues long. With 4 bases clipped from V and 1 base from J, the junction kept 10 bases outside the gene matches. Germline CDR1 reads PRHDT; CDR2 reads FYEKMQ (reference sequence). The CDR3 here is CASSSRLAGVGLQETQYF. The CDR3 coding sequence is TGTGCCAGCAGCTCCAGACTAGCGGGAGTGGGTCTCCAAGAGACCCAGTACTTC.

This sequence joins TRBV2 and TRBJ1-5, with TRBD1 matching over 8 bases. V lost 6 bases, J lost 6 bases, and 10 bases stayed unmatched. There are 15 residues in the CDR3. Germline lookup yields CDR1 SNHLY and CDR2 FYNNEI. The CDR3 sequence: CASRADRDKGQPQHF. The CDR3 DNA reads TGTGCCAGCAGAGCGGACAGGGACAAAGGTCAGCCCCAGCATTTT. The full variable domain, its missing parts supplied by reference TRBV2 and TRBJ1-5, is EPEVTQTPSHQVTQMGQEVILRCVPISNHLYFYWYRQILGQKVEFLVSFYNNEISEKSEIFDDQFSVERPDGSNFTLKIRSTKLEDSAMYFCASRADRDKGQPQHFGDGTRLSIL.

This chain links TRBV12-3 or TRBV12-4 with TRBJ1-1, with D unresolved. V lost 3 bases and J lost 1, with 6 bases in between. CDR3 length: 13 amino acids. The CDR3 nucleotides are TGTGCCAGCAGTTTTTCGTGGAACACTGAAGCTTTCTTT. It specifies CASSFSWNTEAFF.

The V gene is TRBV19, the J gene TRBJ2-7; 11 positions match TRBD2. The CDR3 extends over 15 amino acids. CDR1 and CDR2 from the germline V gene are LNHDA and SQIVND (reference sequence). The V segment lost 2 bases and the J segment 2 bases; nucleotides outside the gene matches: 2. The CDR3 region is CASSIRLAGTYEQYF. CDR3 in DNA: TGTGCCAGTAGTATAAGACTAGCGGGGACCTACGAGCAGTACTTC.

Only a few counts were recorded for this clone. The V call is TRBV6-5, the J call TRBJ1-6; no clear D. CDR3 length: 13 residues. Germline lookup yields CDR1 MNHEY and CDR2 SVGAGI. V lost 5 bases and J lost 8, with 10 bases in between. CDR3 bases: TGTGCCAGCAGTCACCAACCAGATTCACCCCTCCACTTT. Translation: CASSHQPDSPLHF.

The rearrangement links TRBV5-1 to TRBJ2-3, with TRBD2 identical over 9 bases. The CDR3 loop spans 18 amino acids. Germline trimming cut 2 bases from V and 4 bases from J; bases unmatched to any gene: 14. Per germline, CDR1 SGHRS and CDR2 YFSETQ. The CDR3 region is CASSFRSLASGTADTQYF. The CDR3 DNA reads TGCGCCAGCAGCTTCCGAAGCCTAGCTAGCGGGACTGCAGATACGCAGTATTTT.

The chain has TRBV6-5 and TRBJ2-5; D gene unclear. CDR1 is MNHEY and CDR2 is SVGAGI in the germline V gene. V was trimmed by 0 bases and J by 0 bases, leaving 5 bases between them. The CDR3 has 14 residues. The CDR3, as DNA: TGTGCCAGCAGTTACTCGAACTACCAAGAGACCCAGTACTTC. It yields the protein CASSYSNYQETQYF.

On this clone: Relative to the germline gene, one junction end is altered; a read error may explain this. The gene calls are TRBV28 and TRBJ1-2, with D maybe TRBD1 (6 bases). Per germline, CDR1 MDHEN and CDR2 SYDVKM. CDR3 length equals 13 residues. The CDR3 is CASNLQGYHGYTF. In DNA, the CDR3 is TGTGCCAGCAATTTACAGGGTTATCATGGCTACACCTTC.

The V gene is TRBV2, the J gene TRBJ1-1; D call uncertain. Germline V gene lookup returns CDR1 SNHLY and CDR2 FYNNEI. V was shortened by 1 base and J by 1 base, with 4 bases between the two germline ends. This CDR3 has 13 residues. DNA of the CDR3: TGTGCCAGCAGTGAAGACGGGAACACTGAAGCTTTCTTT. Protein: CASSEDGNTEAFF.

This sequence joins TRBV10-3 and TRBJ2-1; D is unclear. The CDR3 covers 17 residues. V was cut by 1 base and J by 4 bases, with 17 bases left in between. Germline CDR1 ENHRY, CDR2 SYGVKD. CDR3 nucleotides: TGTGCCATCAGTGAGTTATTCTCGGAGTCCGTTTACAATGAGCAGTTCTTC. It specifies CAISELFSESVYNEQFF.

V gene TRBV18 combines with J gene TRBJ2-3; D perhaps matches TRBD1 (6 bases). The germline gives CDR1 KGHSH, CDR2 LQKENI. The CDR3 loop spans 17 amino acids. Trimming took off 6 bases at V and 2 bases at J, with 21 bases between the two ends. This CDR3 is CASSPGPRGRNTDTQYF. CDR3 DNA: TGTGCCAGCTCGCCGGGGCCAAGGGGGAGAAACACAGATACGCAGTATTTT. Supplemented by reference TRBV18 and TRBJ2-3, the full variable domain reads NAGVMQNPRHLVRRRGQEARLRCSPMKGHSHVYWYRQLPEEGLKFMVYLQKENIIDESGMPKERFSAEFPKEGPSILRIQQVVRGDSAAYFCASSPGPRGRNTDTQYFGPGTRLTVL.

The chain joins TRBV6-5 to TRBJ2-7, with D possibly TRBD1 on 5 matching bases. V was clipped by 6 bases and J by 0 bases, with 15 bases between them. Germline V gene lookup returns CDR1 MNHEY and CDR2 SVGAGI. The CDR3 spans 15 residues. As DNA, the CDR3 is TGTGCCAGCAGACCCTCGCAGGGATTCTCCTACGAGCAGTACTTC. It translates to CASRPSQGFSYEQYF.